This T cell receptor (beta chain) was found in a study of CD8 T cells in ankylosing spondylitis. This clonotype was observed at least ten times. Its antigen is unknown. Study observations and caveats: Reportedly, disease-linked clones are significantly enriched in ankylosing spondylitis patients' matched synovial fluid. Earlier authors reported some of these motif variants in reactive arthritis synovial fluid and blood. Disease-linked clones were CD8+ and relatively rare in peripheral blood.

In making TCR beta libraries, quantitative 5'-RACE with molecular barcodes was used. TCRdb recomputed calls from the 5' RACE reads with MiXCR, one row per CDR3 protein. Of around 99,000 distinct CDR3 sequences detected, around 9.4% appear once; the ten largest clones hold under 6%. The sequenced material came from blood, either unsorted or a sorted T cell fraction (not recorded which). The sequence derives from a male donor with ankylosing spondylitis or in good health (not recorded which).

CDR3 in amino acids: CASSLLTSGGEYEQYF. The DNA for the CDR3 is TGTGCCAGCAGTTTATTGACTAGCGGGGGGGAGTACGAGCAGTACTTC. The V call is TRBV28, the J call TRBJ2-7; 14 bases are a match to TRBD2. V dropped 1 base and J dropped 4; count of bases not matched to a gene: 3. The CDR3 is 16 residues long. Germline CDR1 is MDHEN and CDR2 is SYDVKM.